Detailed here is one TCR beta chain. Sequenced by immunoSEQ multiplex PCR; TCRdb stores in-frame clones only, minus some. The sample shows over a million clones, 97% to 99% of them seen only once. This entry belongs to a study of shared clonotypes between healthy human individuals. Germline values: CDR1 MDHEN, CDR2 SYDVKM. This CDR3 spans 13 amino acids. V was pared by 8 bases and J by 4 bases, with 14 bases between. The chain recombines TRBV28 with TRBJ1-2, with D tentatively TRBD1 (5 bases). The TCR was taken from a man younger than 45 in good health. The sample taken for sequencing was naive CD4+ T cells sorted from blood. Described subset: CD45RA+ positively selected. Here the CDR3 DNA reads TGTGCCAGCCGCTCGACGGGGGTCTATGGCTACACCTTC. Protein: CASRSTGVYGYTF.